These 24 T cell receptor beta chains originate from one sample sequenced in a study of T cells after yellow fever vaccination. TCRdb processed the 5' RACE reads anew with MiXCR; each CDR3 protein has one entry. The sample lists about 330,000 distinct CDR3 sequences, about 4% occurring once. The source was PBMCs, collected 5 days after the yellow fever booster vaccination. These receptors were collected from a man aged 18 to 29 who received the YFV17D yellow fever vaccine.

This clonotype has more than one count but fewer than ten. The CDR3 here is CASSLRGEGETQYF. CDR3 DNA: TGTGCCAGCAGCTTACGGGGTGAAGGAGAGACCCAGTACTTC. The rearrangement links TRBV7-9 to TRBJ2-5, with D perhaps matching TRBD2 (5 bases). Germline CDR1 is SEHNR and CDR2 is FQNEAQ (reference sequence). Trimming pared 2 bases from V and 4 bases from J, leaving 11 bases between. The CDR3 runs to 14 residues.

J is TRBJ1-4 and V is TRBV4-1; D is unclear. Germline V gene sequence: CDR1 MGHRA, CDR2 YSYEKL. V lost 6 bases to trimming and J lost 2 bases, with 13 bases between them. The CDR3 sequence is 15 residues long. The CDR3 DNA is TGCGCCAGCAGAGCAAGAAGCTCGACTAATGAAAAACTGTTTTTT. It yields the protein CASRARSSTNEKLFF.

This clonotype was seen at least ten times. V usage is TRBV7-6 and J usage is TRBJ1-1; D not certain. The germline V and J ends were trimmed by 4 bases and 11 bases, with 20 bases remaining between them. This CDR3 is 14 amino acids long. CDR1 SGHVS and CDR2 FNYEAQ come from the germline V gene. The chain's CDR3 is CASSSTVPPYWAFF. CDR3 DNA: TGTGCCAGCAGCTCAACCGTCCCTCCTTATTGGGCTTTCTTT.

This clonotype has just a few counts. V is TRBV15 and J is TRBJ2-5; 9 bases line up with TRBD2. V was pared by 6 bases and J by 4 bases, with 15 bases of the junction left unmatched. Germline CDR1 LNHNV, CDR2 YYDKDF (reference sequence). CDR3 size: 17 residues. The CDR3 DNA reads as TGTGCCACCAGGTTACTAGCGGGTCTAACGATAAGAGAGACCCAGTACTTC. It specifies CATRLLAGLTIRETQYF.

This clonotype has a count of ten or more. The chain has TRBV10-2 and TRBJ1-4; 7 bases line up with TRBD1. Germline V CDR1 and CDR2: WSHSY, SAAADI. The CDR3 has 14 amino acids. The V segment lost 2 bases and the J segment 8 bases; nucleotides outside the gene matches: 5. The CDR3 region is CASSERGQAEKLFF. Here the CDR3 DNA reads TGCGCCAGCAGTGAGCGCGGACAGGCCGAAAAACTGTTTTTT.

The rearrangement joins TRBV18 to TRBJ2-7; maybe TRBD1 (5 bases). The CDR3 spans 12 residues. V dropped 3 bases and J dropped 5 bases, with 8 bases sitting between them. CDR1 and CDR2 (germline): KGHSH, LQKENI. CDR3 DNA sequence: TGTGCCAGCTCACCCCAGGGCCACGAGCAGTACTTC. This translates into CASSPQGHEQYF.

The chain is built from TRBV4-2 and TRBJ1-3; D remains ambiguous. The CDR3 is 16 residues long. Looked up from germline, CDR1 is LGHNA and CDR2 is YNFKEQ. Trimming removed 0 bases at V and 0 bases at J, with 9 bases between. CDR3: CASSQDIQSSGNTIYF. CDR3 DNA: TGTGCCAGCAGCCAAGATATCCAAAGCTCTGGAAACACCATATATTTT.

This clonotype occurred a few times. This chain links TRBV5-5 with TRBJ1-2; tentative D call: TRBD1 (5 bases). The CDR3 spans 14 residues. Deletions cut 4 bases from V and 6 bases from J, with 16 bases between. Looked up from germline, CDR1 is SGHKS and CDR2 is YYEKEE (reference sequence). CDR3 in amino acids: CASSPVGTANGYTF. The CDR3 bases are TGTGCCAGCAGCCCCGTCGGGACGGCAAATGGCTACACCTTC.

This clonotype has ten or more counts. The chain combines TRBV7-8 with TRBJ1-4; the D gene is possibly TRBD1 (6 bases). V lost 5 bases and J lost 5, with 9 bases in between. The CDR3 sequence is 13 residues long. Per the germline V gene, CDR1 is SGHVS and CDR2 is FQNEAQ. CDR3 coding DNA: TGTGCCAGCAGCCTGACAGGAAATGAAAAACTGTTTTTT. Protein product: CASSLTGNEKLFF.

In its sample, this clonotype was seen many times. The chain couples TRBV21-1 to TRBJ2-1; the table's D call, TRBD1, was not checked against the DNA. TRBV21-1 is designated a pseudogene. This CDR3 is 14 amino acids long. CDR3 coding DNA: TGTGCCAGCCCTCCGGACAGTTACAACAATGAGCAGTTCTTC. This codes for CASPPDSYNNEQFF.

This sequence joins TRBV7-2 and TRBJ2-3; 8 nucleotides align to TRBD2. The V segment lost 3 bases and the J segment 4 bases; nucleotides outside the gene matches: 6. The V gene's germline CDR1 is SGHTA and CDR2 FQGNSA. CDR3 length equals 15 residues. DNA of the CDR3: TGTGCCAGCAGCTTGGAGCGGGGGAGACCAGATACGCAGTATTTT. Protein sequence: CASSLERGRPDTQYF.

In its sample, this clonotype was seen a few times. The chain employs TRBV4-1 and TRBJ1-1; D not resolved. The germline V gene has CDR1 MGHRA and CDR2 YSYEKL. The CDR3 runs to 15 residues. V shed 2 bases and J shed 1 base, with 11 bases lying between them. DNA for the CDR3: TGCGCCAGCAGCCAAACGTTTCGGGAGAACACTGAAGCTTTCTTT. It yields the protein CASSQTFRENTEAFF.

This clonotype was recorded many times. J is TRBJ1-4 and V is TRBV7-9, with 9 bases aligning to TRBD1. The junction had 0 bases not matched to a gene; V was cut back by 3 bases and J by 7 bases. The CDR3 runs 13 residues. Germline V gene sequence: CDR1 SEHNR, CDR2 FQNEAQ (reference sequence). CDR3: CASSLTGGEKLFF. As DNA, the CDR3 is TGTGCCAGCAGCTTGACAGGGGGTGAAAAACTGTTTTTT.

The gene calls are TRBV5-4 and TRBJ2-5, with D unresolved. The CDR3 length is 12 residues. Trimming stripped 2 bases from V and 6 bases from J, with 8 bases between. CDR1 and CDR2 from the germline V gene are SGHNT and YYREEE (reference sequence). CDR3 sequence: CASSFGLKTQYF. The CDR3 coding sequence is TGTGCCAGCAGCTTCGGGTTGAAGACCCAGTACTTC.

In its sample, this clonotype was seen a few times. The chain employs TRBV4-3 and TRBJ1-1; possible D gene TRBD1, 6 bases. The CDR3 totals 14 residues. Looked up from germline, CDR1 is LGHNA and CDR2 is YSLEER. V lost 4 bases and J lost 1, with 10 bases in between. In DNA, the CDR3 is TGCGCCAGCAGCCTCCGGGACACGAACACTGAAGCTTTCTTT. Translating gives CASSLRDTNTEAFF.

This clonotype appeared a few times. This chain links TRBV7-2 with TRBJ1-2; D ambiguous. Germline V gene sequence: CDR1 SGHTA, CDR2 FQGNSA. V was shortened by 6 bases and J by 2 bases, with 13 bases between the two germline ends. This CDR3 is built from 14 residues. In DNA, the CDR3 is TGTGCCAGCAGGATCATGGCAGCCAACTATGGCTACACCTTC. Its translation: CASRIMAANYGYTF.

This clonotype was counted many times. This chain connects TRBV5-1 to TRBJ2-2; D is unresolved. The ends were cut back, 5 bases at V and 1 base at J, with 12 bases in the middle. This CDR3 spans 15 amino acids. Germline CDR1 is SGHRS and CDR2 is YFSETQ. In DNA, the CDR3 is TGCGCCAGCAGTTCGCGGACGGGGAACACCGGGGAGCTGTTTTTT. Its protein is CASSSRTGNTGELFF.

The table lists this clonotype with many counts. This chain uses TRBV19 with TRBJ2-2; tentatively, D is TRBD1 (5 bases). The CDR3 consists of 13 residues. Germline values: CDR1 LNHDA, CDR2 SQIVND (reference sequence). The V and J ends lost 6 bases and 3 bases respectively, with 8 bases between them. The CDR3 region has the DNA TGTGCCAGTAGCCTACAGGACACCGGGGAGCTGTTTTTT. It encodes CASSLQDTGELFF.

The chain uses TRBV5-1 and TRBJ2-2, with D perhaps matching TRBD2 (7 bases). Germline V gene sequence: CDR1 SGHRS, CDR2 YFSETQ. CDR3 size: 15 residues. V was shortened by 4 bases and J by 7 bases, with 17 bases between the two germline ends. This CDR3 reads CASSQEGGPVGELFF. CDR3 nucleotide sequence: TGCGCCAGCAGCCAGGAGGGGGGGCCGGTCGGGGAGCTGTTTTTT.

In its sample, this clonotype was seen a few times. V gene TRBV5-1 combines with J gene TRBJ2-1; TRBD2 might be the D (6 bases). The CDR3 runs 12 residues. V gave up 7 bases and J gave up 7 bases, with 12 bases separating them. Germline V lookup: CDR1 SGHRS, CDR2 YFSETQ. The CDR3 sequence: CASGGLTNEQFF. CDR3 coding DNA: TGCGCCAGCGGGGGACTCACGAATGAGCAGTTCTTC. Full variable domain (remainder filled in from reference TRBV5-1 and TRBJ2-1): KAGVTQTPRYLIKTRGQQVTLSCSPISGHRSVSWYQQTPGQGLQFLFEYFSETQRNKGNFPGRFSGRQFSNSRSEMNVSTLELGDSALYLCASGGLTNEQFFGPGTRLTVL.

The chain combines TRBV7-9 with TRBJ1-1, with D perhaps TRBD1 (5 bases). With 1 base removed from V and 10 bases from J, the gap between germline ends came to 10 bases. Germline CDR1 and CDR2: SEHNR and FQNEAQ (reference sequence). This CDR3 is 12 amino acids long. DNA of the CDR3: TGTGCCAGCAGCTTAGTAGCGGGGGGAGCTTTCTTT. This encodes CASSLVAGGAFF.

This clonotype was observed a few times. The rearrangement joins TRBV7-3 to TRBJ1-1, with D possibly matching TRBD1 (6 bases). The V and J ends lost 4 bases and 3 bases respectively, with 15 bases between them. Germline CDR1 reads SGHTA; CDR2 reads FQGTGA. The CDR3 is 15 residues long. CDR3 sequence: CASSSHPGVDTEAFF. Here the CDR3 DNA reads TGTGCCAGCAGCTCCCATCCAGGGGTTGACACTGAAGCTTTCTTT.

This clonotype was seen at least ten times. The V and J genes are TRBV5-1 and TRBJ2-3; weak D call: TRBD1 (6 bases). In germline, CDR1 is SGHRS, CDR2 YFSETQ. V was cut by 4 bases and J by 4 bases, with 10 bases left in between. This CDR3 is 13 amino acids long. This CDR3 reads CASSLRQADTQYF. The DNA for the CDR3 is TGCGCCAGCAGCCTCCGACAGGCAGATACGCAGTATTTT.

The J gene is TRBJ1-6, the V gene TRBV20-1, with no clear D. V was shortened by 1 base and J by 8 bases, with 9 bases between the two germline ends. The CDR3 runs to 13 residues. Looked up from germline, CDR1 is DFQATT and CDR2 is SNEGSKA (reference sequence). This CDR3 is CSARAPVDSPLHF. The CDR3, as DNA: TGCAGTGCTAGAGCCCCCGTGGATTCACCCCTCCACTTT.